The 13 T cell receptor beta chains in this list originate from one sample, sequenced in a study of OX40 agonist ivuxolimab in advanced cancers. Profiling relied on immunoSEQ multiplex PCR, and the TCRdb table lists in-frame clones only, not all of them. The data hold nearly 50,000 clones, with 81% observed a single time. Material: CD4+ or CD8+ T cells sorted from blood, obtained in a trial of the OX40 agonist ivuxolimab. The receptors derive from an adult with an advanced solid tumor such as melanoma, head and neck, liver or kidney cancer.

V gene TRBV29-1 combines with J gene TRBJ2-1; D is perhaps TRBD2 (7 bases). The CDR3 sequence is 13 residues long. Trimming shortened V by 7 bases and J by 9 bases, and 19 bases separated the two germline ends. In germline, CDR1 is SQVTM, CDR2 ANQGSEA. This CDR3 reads CSAGGGSLFEQFF. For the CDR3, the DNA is TGCAGCGCTGGGGGCGGGAGTTTGTTTGAGCAGTTCTTC.

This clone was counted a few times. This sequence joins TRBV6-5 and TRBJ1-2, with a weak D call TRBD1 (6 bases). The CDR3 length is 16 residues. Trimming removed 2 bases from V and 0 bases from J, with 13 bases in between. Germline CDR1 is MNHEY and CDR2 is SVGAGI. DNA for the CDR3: TGTGCCAGCAGTTACCTCGACAGGATTGCTAACTATGGCTACACCTTC. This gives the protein CASSYLDRIANYGYTF.

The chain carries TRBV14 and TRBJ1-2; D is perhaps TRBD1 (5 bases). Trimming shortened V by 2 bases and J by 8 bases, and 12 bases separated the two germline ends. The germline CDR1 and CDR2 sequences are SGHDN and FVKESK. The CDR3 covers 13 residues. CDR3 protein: CASSQQSGGGYTF. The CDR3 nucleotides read TGTGCCAGCAGCCAACAGTCCGGGGGGGGCTACACCTTC.

Written as DNA, the CDR3 is TGTGCCAGCAGCTTGGCAGGAAACTATGGCTACACCTTC. It specifies CASSLAGNYGYTF. The genes are TRBV11-2 and TRBJ1-2; D is uncertain. This CDR3 is built from 13 residues. V was trimmed by 3 bases and J by 2 bases, leaving 7 bases between them. CDR1 SGHAT and CDR2 FQNNGV come from the germline V gene.

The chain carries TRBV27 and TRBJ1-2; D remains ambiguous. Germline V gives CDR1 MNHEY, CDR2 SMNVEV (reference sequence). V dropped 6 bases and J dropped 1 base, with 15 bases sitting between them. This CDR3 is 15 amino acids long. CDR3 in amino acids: CASSPGQPSNYGYTF. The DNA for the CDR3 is TGTGCCAGCAGCCCAGGTCAACCGAGTAACTATGGCTACACCTTC.

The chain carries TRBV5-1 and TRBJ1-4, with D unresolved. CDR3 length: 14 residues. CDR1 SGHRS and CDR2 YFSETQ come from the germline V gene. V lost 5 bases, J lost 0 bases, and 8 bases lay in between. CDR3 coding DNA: TGCGCCAGCAGTCCAGATGCAACTAATGAAAAACTGTTTTTT. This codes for CASSPDATNEKLFF.

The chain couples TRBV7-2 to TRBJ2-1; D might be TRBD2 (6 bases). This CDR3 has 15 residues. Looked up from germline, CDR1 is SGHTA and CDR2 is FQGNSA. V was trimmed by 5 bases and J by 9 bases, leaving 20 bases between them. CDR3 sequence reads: CASSASGPGSFEQFF. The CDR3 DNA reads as TGTGCCAGCAGCGCGAGCGGGCCGGGCTCCTTTGAGCAGTTCTTC.

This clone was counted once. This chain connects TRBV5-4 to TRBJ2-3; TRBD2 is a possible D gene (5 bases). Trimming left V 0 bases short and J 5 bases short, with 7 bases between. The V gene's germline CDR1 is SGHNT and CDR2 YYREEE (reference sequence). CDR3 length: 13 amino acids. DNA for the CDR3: TGTGCCAGCAGCTTGGGTCGGGGAGATACGCAGTATTTT. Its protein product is CASSLGRGDTQYF.

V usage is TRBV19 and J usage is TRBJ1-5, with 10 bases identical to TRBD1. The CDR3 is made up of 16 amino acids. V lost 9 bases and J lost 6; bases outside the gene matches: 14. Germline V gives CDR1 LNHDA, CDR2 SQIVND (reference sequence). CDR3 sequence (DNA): TGTGCCAGCTCCAACTCCGGGACAGGGGCTGGTCAGCCCCAGCATTTT. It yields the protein CASSNSGTGAGQPQHF.

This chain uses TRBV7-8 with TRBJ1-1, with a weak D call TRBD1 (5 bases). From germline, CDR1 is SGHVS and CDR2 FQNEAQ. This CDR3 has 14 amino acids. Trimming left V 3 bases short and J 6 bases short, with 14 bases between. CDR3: CASSFFRGDAEAFF. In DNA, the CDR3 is TGTGCCAGCAGCTTTTTTCGGGGGGACGCTGAAGCTTTCTTT.

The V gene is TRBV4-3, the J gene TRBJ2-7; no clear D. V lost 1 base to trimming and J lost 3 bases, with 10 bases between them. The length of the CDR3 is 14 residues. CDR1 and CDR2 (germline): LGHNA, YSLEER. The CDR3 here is CASSQGVEYYEQYF. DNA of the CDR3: TGCGCCAGCAGCCAAGGCGTGGAGTACTACGAGCAGTACTTC.

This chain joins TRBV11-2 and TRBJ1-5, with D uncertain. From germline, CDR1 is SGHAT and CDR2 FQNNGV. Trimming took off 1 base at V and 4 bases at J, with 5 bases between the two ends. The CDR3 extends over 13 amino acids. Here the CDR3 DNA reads TGTGCCAGCAGCTTAGGACTTAATCAGCCCCAGCATTTT. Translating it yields CASSLGLNQPQHF.

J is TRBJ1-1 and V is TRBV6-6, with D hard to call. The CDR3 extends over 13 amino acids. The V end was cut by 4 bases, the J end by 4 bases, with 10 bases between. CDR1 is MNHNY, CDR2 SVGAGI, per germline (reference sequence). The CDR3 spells CASSWNRGTEAFF. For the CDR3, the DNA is TGTGCCAGCAGTTGGAATCGGGGCACTGAAGCTTTCTTT.